This T cell receptor beta chain appears in the sequencing data of a study of PD-L1 blockade in urothelial cancer. On the study more broadly: Bladder-origin urothelial cancer in males described about 85% of the roughly 29 patients.

TCRdb's table, derived via immunoSEQ multiplex PCR, lists solely in-frame clones and lacks some. The data show about 72,000 clones, with more than 75% seen just once and around 14% held by the top ten. Stated time point: pretreatment peripheral blood. J lost 7 bases, V lost 6 bases, and 14 bases had no gene match. The germline V gene encodes CDR1 SNHLY and CDR2 FYNNEI. This CDR3 has 16 residues. The sequenced sample was PBMCs, obtained around atezolizumab (anti-PD-L1) treatment. The source of this sequence is a man between 60 and 70 years old with urothelial cancer. This rearrangement joins TRBV2 to TRBJ1-5; 8 nucleotides line up with TRBD1. CDR3 nucleotide sequence: TGTGCCAGCAGCCCGGGACAGGTATATGGTGGACAGCCCCAGCATTTT. It is translated as CASSPGQVYGGQPQHF.